What follows are 30 T cell receptor beta chains derived from one specimen sequenced in a study of long-term antiretroviral therapy in people with HIV. Researchers ran immunoSEQ v3.0 at survey level. The assay was immunoSEQ multiplex PCR, and TCRdb's table has in-frame clones only and misses some. The repertoire consists of approximately 13,000 clones, with roughly nine tenths occurring once and the leading ten covering around 21%. This material consisted of unsorted PBMCs, taken 2.1 years after starting antiretroviral therapy. These receptors were taken from a middle-aged woman with HIV.

J is TRBJ1-5 and V is TRBV5-1, with 7 positions matching TRBD1. Germline V gives CDR1 SGHRS, CDR2 YFSETQ. With V trimmed by 4 bases and J by 3 bases, 10 bases remained unmatched. The CDR3 has 16 residues. The CDR3 nucleotides are TGCGCCAGCAGCCCGGAAGGGGGCGCGAACAATCAGCCCCAGCATTTT. Its translation is CASSPEGGANNQPQHF. Drawing the rest from reference TRBV5-1 and TRBJ1-5, the complete variable domain is KAGVTQTPRYLIKTRGQQVTLSCSPISGHRSVSWYQQTPGQGLQFLFEYFSETQRNKGNFPGRFSGRQFSNSRSEMNVSTLELGDSALYLCASSPEGGANNQPQHFGDGTRLSIL.

The V gene is TRBV5-1, the J gene TRBJ1-1; D not resolved. Trimming took off 4 bases at V and 3 bases at J, with 10 bases between the two ends. This CDR3 spans 13 amino acids. Germline lookup yields CDR1 SGHRS and CDR2 YFSETQ. The CDR3: CASSANSDTEAFF. Here the CDR3 DNA reads TGCGCCAGCAGCGCCAACAGTGACACTGAAGCTTTCTTT.

The V call is TRBV6-5, the J call TRBJ1-5; D not certain. This CDR3 is 15 amino acids long. Germline V gene data show CDR1 as MNHEY and CDR2 as SVGAGI. V lost 0 bases, J lost 2 bases, and 8 bases lay in between. The CDR3 here is CASSYSYRGNQPQHF. CDR3 in DNA: TGTGCCAGCAGTTACTCGTACCGGGGCAATCAGCCCCAGCATTTT.

The rearrangement joins TRBV18 to TRBJ2-7; 7 bases are shared with TRBD2. The CDR3 totals 17 residues. CDR1 is KGHSH, CDR2 LQKENI, per germline. The V and J ends lost 2 bases and 0 bases, in that order; junction bases with no gene match: 10. CDR3 in DNA: TGTGCCAGCTCACCAATTGGTGGCGGGGGAAGCTCCTACGAGCAGTACTTC. Amino acids: CASSPIGGGGSSYEQYF.

This rearrangement joins TRBV1 to TRBJ2-5; the table calls TRBD2, which could not be checked here. TRBV1 is listed as a pseudogene. The CDR3 has 17 residues. The CDR3 loop is CTSSPTSGGSGQETQYF. In DNA form, the CDR3 reads TGCACCAGCAGCCCGACTAGCGGGGGGTCAGGACAAGAGACCCAGTACTTC.

The chain uses TRBV25-1 and TRBJ2-1, with TRBD1 matching over 7 bases. Germline V gives CDR1 MGHDK, CDR2 SYGVNS. This CDR3 is built from 15 residues. V was pared by 6 bases and J by 5 bases, with 10 bases of the junction left unmatched. This CDR3 reads CASRWTGGIHNEQFF. In DNA form, the CDR3 reads TGTGCCAGCAGGTGGACAGGTGGGATACACAATGAGCAGTTCTTC.

This rearrangement joins TRBV7-9 to TRBJ2-1; D is possibly TRBD2 (6 bases). The CDR3 runs 13 residues. Germline CDR1 is SEHNR and CDR2 is FQNEAQ (reference sequence). V lost 3 bases and J 9 bases, leaving 12 bases between the germline ends. The CDR3 DNA follows: TGTGCCAGCAGCTTCCGACTAGATGGTGAGCAGTTCTTC. Residues: CASSFRLDGEQFF.

The chain links TRBV7-2 to TRBJ1-2; tentatively, D is TRBD1 (5 bases). Trimming shortened V by 4 bases and J by 4 bases, and 16 bases separated the two germline ends. Germline V CDR1 and CDR2: SGHTA, FQGNSA. This CDR3 has 15 residues. CDR3 in amino acids: CASSSYRDGSYGYTF. CDR3 sequence (DNA): TGTGCCAGCAGCTCCTACCGGGACGGGAGCTATGGCTACACCTTC.

The rearrangement uses TRBV9 and TRBJ2-7; 8 bases are a match to TRBD2. CDR3 size: 13 residues. With 2 bases clipped from V and 7 bases from J, the junction kept 5 bases outside the gene matches. Germline loops: CDR1 SGDLS, CDR2 YYNGEE. CDR3 DNA: TGTGCCAGCAGCGTCGGACTAGCAGGGGAGCAGTACTTC. Translated: CASSVGLAGEQYF.

The gene calls are TRBV4-3 and TRBJ2-5, with 7 bases matching TRBD2. The CDR3 contains 17 residues. Per the germline V gene, CDR1 is LGHNA and CDR2 is YSLEER. J was trimmed by 2 bases and V by 1 base; bases with no gene match: 10. CDR3 bases: TGCGCCAGCAGCCAAGGAAGGCGGAGCGGGGCGCAAGAGACCCAGTACTTC. Translating gives CASSQGRRSGAQETQYF.

The genes are TRBV7-9 and TRBJ2-2; D unclear. Germline CDR1 is SEHNR and CDR2 is FQNEAQ (reference sequence). This CDR3 comprises 14 residues. The V end was cut by 2 bases, the J end by 5 bases, with 9 bases between. The CDR3 DNA sequence: TGTGCCAGCAGCTTAAGTAGGCTGACCGGGGAGCTGTTTTTT. It codes for CASSLSRLTGELFF. Drawing the rest from reference TRBV7-9 and TRBJ2-2, the complete variable domain is DTGVSQNPRHKITKRGQNVTFRCDPISEHNRLYWYRQTLGQGPEFLTYFQNEAQLEKSRLLSDRFSAERPKGSFSTLEIQRTEQGDSAMYLCASSLSRLTGELFFGEGSRLTVL.

The chain is built from TRBV19 and TRBJ2-7; maybe TRBD1 (6 bases). The CDR3 runs to 15 residues. V was cut by 3 bases and J by 1 base, with 13 bases left in between. CDR1 is LNHDA and CDR2 is SQIVND in the germline V gene (reference sequence). In DNA form, the CDR3 reads TGTGCCAGTAGTATCAGGGCAGGGGAGTCCTACGAGCAGTACTTC. Translation: CASSIRAGESYEQYF.

The chain links TRBV19 to TRBJ1-3; the match to TRBD1 covers 7 bases. The germline V gene has CDR1 LNHDA and CDR2 SQIVND (reference sequence). The CDR3 contains 17 residues. V shed 3 bases and J 0 bases; nucleotides not matched to a gene: 8. The DNA for the CDR3 is TGTGCCAGTAGTATCTCGGCAGGGGGTTACTCTGGAAACACCATATATTTT. This sequence encodes CASSISAGGYSGNTIYF.

The gene calls are TRBV5-1 and TRBJ1-4; weak D call: TRBD1 (5 bases). The V and J ends lost 7 bases and 0 bases respectively, with 10 bases between them. This CDR3 has 14 residues. CDR1 and CDR2 (germline): SGHRS, YFSETQ. The CDR3 region is CASSPTATNEKLFF. CDR3 DNA: TGCGCCAGCTCCCCGACAGCAACTAATGAAAAACTGTTTTTT.

V and J are TRBV7-8 and TRBJ1-3; D possibly corresponds to TRBD1 (6 bases). Trimming removed 0 bases from V and 0 bases from J, with 12 bases in between. The CDR3 length is 17 residues. Per the germline V gene, CDR1 is SGHVS and CDR2 is FQNEAQ. CDR3 region: CASSLARIGGSGNTIYF. CDR3 nucleotide sequence: TGTGCCAGCAGCTTAGCGCGGATAGGGGGCTCTGGAAACACCATATATTTT.

This chain connects TRBV4-1 to TRBJ2-1; D not certain. Germline CDR1 is MGHRA and CDR2 is YSYEKL. The CDR3 length is 14 residues. The V end was cut by 4 bases, the J end by 6 bases, with 13 bases between. This chain's CDR3 is CASSLYLGFNEQFF. In nucleotides, the CDR3 is TGCGCCAGCAGCCTTTACCTGGGTTTCAATGAGCAGTTCTTC.

This chain joins TRBV5-6 and TRBJ1-6, with D unclear. Deletions cut 2 bases from V and 4 bases from J, with 13 bases between. CDR1 is SGHDT and CDR2 is YYEEEE in the germline V gene. This CDR3 is built from 16 residues. Here the CDR3 DNA reads TGTGCCAGCAGCTTTCCCCAGGAGAGATATAATTCACCCCTCCACTTT. It specifies CASSFPQERYNSPLHF.

The rearrangement joins TRBV19 to TRBJ1-6; D is possibly TRBD1 (6 bases). V was clipped by 4 bases and J by 5 bases, with 12 bases between them. Germline V gene sequence: CDR1 LNHDA, CDR2 SQIVND (reference sequence). The CDR3 consists of 15 residues. CDR3 nucleotide sequence: TGTGCCAGTAGTAGGGGAGGGGGAGATAATTCACCCCTCCACTTT. This translates into CASSRGGGDNSPLHF.

The rearrangement joins TRBV30 to TRBJ1-2; D gene unclear. The germline V and J ends were trimmed by 3 bases and 4 bases, with 6 bases remaining between them. Germline CDR1 GTSNPN, CDR2 SVGIG (reference sequence). The CDR3 is 11 residues long. As DNA, the CDR3 is TGTGCCTGGAGACTGGGCTATGGCTACACCTTC. It is translated as CAWRLGYGYTF.

This clone was seen once. V and J are TRBV7-9 and TRBJ1-2, with unresolved D. V gave up 5 bases and J gave up 7 bases, with 11 bases separating them. Germline V gene data show CDR1 as SEHNR and CDR2 as FQNEAQ (reference sequence). This CDR3 contains 12 residues. The DNA for the CDR3 is TGTGCCAGCAGCCCACCGTCGGGTGGCTACACCTTC. Protein product: CASSPPSGGYTF.

The chain has TRBV7-9 and TRBJ2-7; tentatively, D is TRBD1 or TRBD2 (5 bases each). The germline V gene has CDR1 SEHNR and CDR2 FQNEAQ (reference sequence). V was cut by 5 bases and J by 12 bases, with 20 bases left in between. The CDR3 contains 13 residues. CDR3 sequence (DNA): TGTGCCAGCAGCCGGGACCCTGCCCGGTTCGGGTACTTC. Translating it yields CASSRDPARFGYF.

This sequence joins TRBV10-3 and TRBJ2-1; possibly TRBD1 for D (5 bases). CDR1 and CDR2 (germline): ENHRY, SYGVKD. The CDR3 has 15 amino acids. V lost 1 base and J 1 base, leaving 8 bases between the germline ends. In DNA, the CDR3 is TGTGCCATCAGTGAGTTGGGGCTATCCTACAATGAGCAGTTCTTC. Its translation is CAISELGLSYNEQFF.

The V call is TRBV7-2, the J call TRBJ2-2; D is perhaps TRBD2 (7 bases). Germline assignment: CDR1 SGHTA and CDR2 FQGNSA. The length of the CDR3 is 14 residues. V gave up 5 bases and J gave up 4 bases, with 11 bases separating them. The CDR3 sequence is CASSRGGATGELFF. For the CDR3, the DNA is TGTGCCAGCAGCCGAGGGGGGGCCACCGGGGAGCTGTTTTTT.

The chain couples TRBV4-1 to TRBJ2-1; 9 bases map to TRBD2. The CDR3 sequence is 18 residues long. V lost 3 bases to trimming and J lost 6 bases; unmatched junction nucleotides: 15. Germline CDR1 MGHRA, CDR2 YSYEKL. The chain's CDR3 is CASSHMGGSGGGANEQFF. The CDR3 region has the DNA TGCGCCAGCAGCCATATGGGAGGGTCGGGCGGGGGGGCCAATGAGCAGTTCTTC.

The rearrangement links TRBV6-5 to TRBJ2-7, with D hard to call. V dropped 2 bases and J dropped 3 bases, with 8 bases sitting between them. The germline V gene has CDR1 MNHEY and CDR2 SVGAGI. This CDR3 contains 13 residues. The CDR3 nucleotides are TGTGCCAGCAGTTACGACGTCAACTACGAGCAGTACTTC. This gives the protein CASSYDVNYEQYF.

CDR3 region: CASSPGPGLSSYEQYF. The CDR3 DNA reads TGTGCCAGCAGCCCGGGACCGGGACTAAGCTCCTACGAGCAGTACTTC. The chain recombines TRBV5-5 with TRBJ2-7, with 7 bases aligning to TRBD2. The V gene end was trimmed by 4 bases and the J gene end by 0 bases; junction bases not matched to a gene: 10. The CDR3 extends over 16 amino acids. Germline loops: CDR1 SGHKS, CDR2 YYEKEE (reference sequence).

The chain couples TRBV7-2 to TRBJ1-1, with D maybe TRBD1 (5 bases). The V gene's germline CDR1 is SGHTA and CDR2 FQGNSA. The CDR3 extends over 14 amino acids. Trimming pared 1 base from V and 5 bases from J, leaving 11 bases between. CDR3 loop: CASSLVWGLTEAFF. In DNA form, the CDR3 reads TGTGCCAGCAGCTTAGTCTGGGGCCTTACTGAAGCTTTCTTT.

This chain uses TRBV7-2 with TRBJ1-5, with D unclear. The germline V gene has CDR1 SGHTA and CDR2 FQGNSA. This CDR3 has 17 amino acids. With 1 base removed from V and 7 bases from J, the gap between germline ends came to 20 bases. CDR3 in DNA: TGTGCCAGCAGCTTAGGGGGAGGGCCGCGCATAGGGCAGCCCCAGCATTTT. Its translation: CASSLGGGPRIGQPQHF.

Comments on this clone: The same CDR3 also results from other DNA sequences found in this sample. This chain connects TRBV10-3 to TRBJ1-5; TRBD1 might be the D (6 bases). The CDR3 runs to 15 residues. CDR1 ENHRY and CDR2 SYGVKD come from the germline V gene. Between the trimmed V and J ends, which lost 6 bases and 7 bases, there was a span of 19 bases. As DNA, the CDR3 is TGTGCCATCAGCCAAGGGGGGGGGCTGTGGCAGCCCCAGCATTTT. This codes for CAISQGGGLWQPQHF.

The chain combines TRBV29-1 with TRBJ1-2; D is undetermined. The CDR3 totals 12 residues. Germline loops: CDR1 SQVTM, CDR2 ANQGSEA. V was shortened by 4 bases and J by 3 bases, with 9 bases between the two germline ends. This CDR3 is CSVGEVDYGYTF. CDR3 DNA sequence: TGCAGCGTTGGGGAGGTTGACTATGGCTACACCTTC.